This T cell receptor (beta chain) comes out of a study of blood T cell repertoires in COVID-19 (dated by TCRdb to 2020 to 2022). In the study overall: The collaborator samples originated in the United States, Italy and Spain and spanned the acute and convalescent phases of COVID-19. The repertoires were released in a freely available public database meant as a resource for research on the immune response to SARS-CoV-2. Where available, HLA class I and class II types were taken from metadata supplied by the sample provider and were not determined by assay-based typing. Deeply sampled blood TCRbeta repertoires from subjects exposed to, actively infected with, or recovered from COVID-19 were included in the dataset. The prospective study material was composed of cDNA or gDNA derived from T cells, B-cell-depleted T cells, or PBMCs. Nearly every sample came with metadata listing a de-identified subject ID, COVID-19 status, age in years and sex. The samples were drawn from the first 160 participants of the ongoing ImmuneRACE study and from 1,254 subjects provided by 6 global collaborators. The paper's findings and limits, for the study overall: Clinical and demographic metadata were provided uncurated, with the amount varying by source and participant.

TCRbeta CDR3 regions were amplified from genomic DNA by means of the immunoSEQ Assay, a bias-controlled multiplex PCR. Per the original workflow: Nucleated cell counts per sample were estimated from amplification of reference gene primers within the assay. To quantify the absolute abundance of each unique TCRbeta CDR3 rearrangement, sequence reads were collapsed and filtered. For each sample, productive Simpson clonality was calculated as the square root of Simpson's diversity index across productive rearrangements. The table comes from immuneACCESS by way of TCRdb, which keeps in-frame sequences with V and J called. Part of the clones is missing from these tables; in studies checked, under half for an unresolved V gene and the rest for unknown reasons. That table is the source of V, J and clone size, and D and trimming were worked out from the DNA. The sample table lists 200,000 to 250,000 clones, roughly 87% of them with a count of one. About 12% of the sample is held by the ten biggest clonotypes.

In regard to this clone: Its antigen remains unidentified. No per-base quality is available; no much larger clone lies one base away.

Another Seattle source contributed samples from volunteer blood donors who had recovered from COVID-19. Each collaborating institution followed its own protocols to collect whole blood in K2EDTA tubes. For TCRbeta analysis, collaborators shipped samples as frozen whole blood, isolated PBMCs, or DNA extracted from either of those sample types. This clonotype was obtained from a woman between 18 and 29 years old who had recovered from COVID-19. Material: peripheral blood.

The sequenced DNA: TGTGCCAGCAGCCTCTATAGCGGGTACAATGAGCAGTTCTTC. Its protein is CASSLYSGYNEQFF. The receptor chain draws on TRBV11-3 and TRBJ2-1; TRBD2 matches 7 bases in the middle. The CDR3 has 14 amino acids, counting the end cysteine and phenylalanine. The sequence is cut down to CDR3 DNA, 42 bases in frame from base 1. V has 5 bases trimmed and J has 4 bases trimmed; junction bases matching no gene number 5. For CDR1 and CDR2, the germline V gene lists SGHNT and YENEEA.